Each of the 4 T cell receptor beta chains below was sequenced from the same sample in a study of T cell responses to AZD1222 COVID-19 vaccine. Libraries were prepared by immunoSEQ multiplex PCR; TCRdb keeps only in-frame clonotypes and omits some of them. The table includes roughly 170,000 clones, approximately 94% detected once. Source: peripheral blood, taken 28 days after the second AZD1222 dose. All receptors come from an adult who received the AZD1222 COVID-19 vaccine.

The CDR3 region has the DNA TGTGCCAGCAGTGAAAGGACTAGCGGGAGATCCTACAATGAGCAGTTCTTC. Its protein product is CASSERTSGRSYNEQFF. V usage is TRBV2 and J usage is TRBJ2-1, with 13 bases identical to TRBD2. Germline V gives CDR1 SNHLY, CDR2 FYNNEI. The CDR3 has 17 residues. J was trimmed by 1 base and V by 2 bases; bases with no gene match: 2.

This chain links TRBV11-3 with TRBJ1-1, with D possibly matching TRBD1 (5 bases). CDR1 and CDR2 from the germline V gene are SGHNT and YENEEA. The CDR3 is 16 residues long. V was pared by 3 bases and J by 5 bases, with 19 bases between. CDR3 in amino acids: CASSFGTAVGETEAFF. CDR3 DNA: TGTGCCAGCAGCTTTGGGACGGCGGTTGGTGAGACTGAAGCTTTCTTT.

The chain has TRBV18 and TRBJ1-2; the D gene is possibly TRBD1 (6 bases). V lost 4 bases, J lost 8 bases, and 29 bases lay in between. Germline lookup yields CDR1 KGHSH and CDR2 LQKENI. The CDR3 runs to 18 residues. CDR3 nucleotide sequence: TGTGCCAGCTCACTGGCGGGGATCACAGGGCCGACTACCAACGGCTACACCTTC. Translating gives CASSLAGITGPTTNGYTF.

The chain links TRBV15 to TRBJ1-1, with D uncertain. V gave up 3 bases and J gave up 6 bases, with 8 bases separating them. Germline lookup yields CDR1 LNHNV and CDR2 YYDKDF (reference sequence). The CDR3 loop spans 12 amino acids. CDR3 protein: CATSSGGPEAFF. The CDR3 nucleotides are TGTGCCACCAGCAGTGGTGGCCCTGAAGCTTTCTTT.